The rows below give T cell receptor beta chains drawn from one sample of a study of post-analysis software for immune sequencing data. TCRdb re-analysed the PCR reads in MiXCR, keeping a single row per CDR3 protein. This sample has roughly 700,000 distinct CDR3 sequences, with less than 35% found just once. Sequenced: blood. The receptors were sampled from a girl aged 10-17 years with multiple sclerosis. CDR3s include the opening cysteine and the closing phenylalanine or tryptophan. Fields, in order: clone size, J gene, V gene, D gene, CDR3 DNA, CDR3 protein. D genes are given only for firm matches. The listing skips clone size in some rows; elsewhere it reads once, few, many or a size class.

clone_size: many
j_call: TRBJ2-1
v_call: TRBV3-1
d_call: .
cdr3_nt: TGTGCCAGCAGCTCCAGGGGCGATGAGCAGTTCTTC
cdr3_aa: CASSSRGDEQFF

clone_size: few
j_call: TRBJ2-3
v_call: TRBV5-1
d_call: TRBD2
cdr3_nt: TGCGCCAGCAGCTTTACTAGCGGGAGCACAGATACGCAGTATTTT
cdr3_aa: CASSFTSGSTDTQYF

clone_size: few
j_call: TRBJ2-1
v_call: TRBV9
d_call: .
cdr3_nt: TGTGCCAGCAGCCCGATCGGCAGGGTTCGAGAGCAGTTCTTC
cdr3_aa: CASSPIGRVREQFF

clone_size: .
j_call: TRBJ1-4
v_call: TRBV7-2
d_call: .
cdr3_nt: TGTGCCAGCAACCAGACATCTAGGTCGGAACTGTTTTTT
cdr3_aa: CASNQTSRSELFF

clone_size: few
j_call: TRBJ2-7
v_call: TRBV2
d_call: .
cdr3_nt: TGTGCCAGCAGTGAAAGGGCGGCCCCCTACGAGCAGTACTTC
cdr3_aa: CASSERAAPYEQYF

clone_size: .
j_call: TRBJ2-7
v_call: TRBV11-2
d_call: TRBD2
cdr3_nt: TGTGCCAGCAGCCGAACGGGAGGGCGCCCCTACGAGCAGTACTTC
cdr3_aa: CASSRTGGRPYEQYF

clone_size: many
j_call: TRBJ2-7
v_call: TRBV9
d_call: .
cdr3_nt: TGTGCCAGCAGCGTGGGACGAGACTACGAGCAGTACTTC
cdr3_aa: CASSVGRDYEQYF

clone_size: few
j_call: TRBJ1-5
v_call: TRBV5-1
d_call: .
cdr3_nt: TGCGCCAGCATCCACGGGCCGCGGACGTCTCAGCCCCAGCATTTT
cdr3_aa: CASIHGPRTSQPQHF

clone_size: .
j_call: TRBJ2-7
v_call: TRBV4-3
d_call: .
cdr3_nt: TGCGCCAGCAGCCAAGGGCCACGGTTGGAATTCGACGAGCAGTACTTC
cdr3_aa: CASSQGPRLEFDEQYF

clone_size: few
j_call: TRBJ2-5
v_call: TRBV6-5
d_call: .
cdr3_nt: TGTGCCAGCAGTTACTCGGAACTCCTACAAGAGACCCAGTACTTC
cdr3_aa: CASSYSELLQETQYF

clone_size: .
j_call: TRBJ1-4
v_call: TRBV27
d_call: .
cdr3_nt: TGTGCCAGCGCTACAAGGGTTGCAACTAATGAAAAACTGTTTTTT
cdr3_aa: CASATRVATNEKLFF

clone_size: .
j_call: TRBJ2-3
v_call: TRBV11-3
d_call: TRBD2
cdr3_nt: TGTGCCAGCAGCTCCGAAGCGGGAGTTGCAGATACGCAGTATTTT
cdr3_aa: CASSSEAGVADTQYF

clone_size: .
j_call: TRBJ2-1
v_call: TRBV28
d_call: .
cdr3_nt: TGTGCCAGCAGTCCCACTGGGGGGGCTAGAGAGCAGTTCTTC
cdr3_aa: CASSPTGGAREQFF

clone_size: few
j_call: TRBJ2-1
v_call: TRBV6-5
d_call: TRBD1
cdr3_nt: TGTGCCAGCAGTTTCCTACCGGGACAGGGTATCAATGAGCAGTTCTTC
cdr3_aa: CASSFLPGQGINEQFF

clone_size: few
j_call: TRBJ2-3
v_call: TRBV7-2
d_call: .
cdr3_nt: TGTGCCAGCAGCTTAGTCGGGGGCTTCCTCACAGATACGCAGTATTTT
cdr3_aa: CASSLVGGFLTDTQYF

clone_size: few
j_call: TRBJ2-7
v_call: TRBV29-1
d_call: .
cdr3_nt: TGCAGCGTTGGGAGGTACGACAGACCCTACGAGCAGTACTTC
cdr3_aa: CSVGRYDRPYEQYF

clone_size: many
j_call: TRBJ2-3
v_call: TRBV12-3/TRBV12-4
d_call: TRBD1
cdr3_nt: TGTGCCAGCAGTCCCCGACAGGGTGGTTTCGCAGATACGCAGTATTTT
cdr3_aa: CASSPRQGGFADTQYF

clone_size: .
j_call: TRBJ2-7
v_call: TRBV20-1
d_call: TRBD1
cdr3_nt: TGCAGGGCTAAAGGACAGGGGTACGAGCAGTACTTC
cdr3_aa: CRAKGQGYEQYF

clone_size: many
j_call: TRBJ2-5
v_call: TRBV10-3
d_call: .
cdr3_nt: TGTGCCATCAGTGAGAAGGGGGGACTACAAGAGACCCAGTACTTC
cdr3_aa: CAISEKGGLQETQYF

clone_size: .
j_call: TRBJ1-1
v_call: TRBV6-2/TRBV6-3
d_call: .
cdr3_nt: TGTGCCAGCAGGTACTCGATCGAGAACACTGAAGCTTTCTTT
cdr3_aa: CASRYSIENTEAFF

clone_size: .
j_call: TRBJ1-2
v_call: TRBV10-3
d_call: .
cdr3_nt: TGTGCCATCAGTGTGTTCCAACCGGTCCCCGAAACCAACTATGGCTACACCTTC
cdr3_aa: CAISVFQPVPETNYGYTF

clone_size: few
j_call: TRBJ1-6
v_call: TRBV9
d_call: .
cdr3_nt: TGTGCCAGCAGCGCCGACACCCGGAGCTCCTATAATTCACCCCTCCACTTT
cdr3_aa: CASSADTRSSYNSPLHF

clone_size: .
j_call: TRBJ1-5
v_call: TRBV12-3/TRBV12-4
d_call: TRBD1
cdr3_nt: TGTGCCAGCAGTCGGGTAGAGGGACAGGGAGGCAGTCAGCCCCAGCATTTT
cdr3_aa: CASSRVEGQGGSQPQHF

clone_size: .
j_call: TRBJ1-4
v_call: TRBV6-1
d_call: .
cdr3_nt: TGTGCCAGCAGTGAATTGGGGGAAAAACTGTTTTTT
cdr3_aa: CASSELGEKLFF

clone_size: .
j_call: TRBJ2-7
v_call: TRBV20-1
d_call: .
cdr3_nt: TGCAGTACCCAAAGGGAGTCCGAGCAGTACTTC
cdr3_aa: CSTQRESEQYF

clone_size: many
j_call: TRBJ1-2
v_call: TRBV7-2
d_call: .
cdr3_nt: TGTGCCAGCAGCCAACCGGGTAACTATGGCTACACCTTC
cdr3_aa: CASSQPGNYGYTF

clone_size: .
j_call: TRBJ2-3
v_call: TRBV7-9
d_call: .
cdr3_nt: TGTGCCAGCAGCTTAGACGGGCAGGGACGGGATACGCAGTATTTT
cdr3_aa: CASSLDGQGRDTQYF

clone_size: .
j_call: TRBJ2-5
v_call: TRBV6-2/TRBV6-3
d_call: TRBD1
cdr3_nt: TGTGCCAGCAGTTACTGGGACAGCCAAGAGACCCAGTACTTC
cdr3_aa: CASSYWDSQETQYF

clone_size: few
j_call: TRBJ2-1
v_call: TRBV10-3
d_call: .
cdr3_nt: TGTGCCATCCGGGCAGGGAGAAATGAGCAGTTCTTC
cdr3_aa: CAIRAGRNEQFF

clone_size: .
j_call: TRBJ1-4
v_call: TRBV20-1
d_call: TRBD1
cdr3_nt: TGCAGTGCTAGTGATCCGGGACAGGCCCCCGAAAAACTGTTTTTT
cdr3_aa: CSASDPGQAPEKLFF

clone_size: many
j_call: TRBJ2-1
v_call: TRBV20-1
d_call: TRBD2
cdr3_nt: TGCAGTGCCCCTCGAGGTTCCTGGACTAGCGAGAGGAATGAGCAGTTCTTC
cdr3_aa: CSAPRGSWTSERNEQFF

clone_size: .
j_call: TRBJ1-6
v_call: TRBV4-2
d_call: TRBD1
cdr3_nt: TGTGCCAGCAGCCAACCAGGGGGCTCCTATAATTCACCCCTCCACTTT
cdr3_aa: CASSQPGGSYNSPLHF

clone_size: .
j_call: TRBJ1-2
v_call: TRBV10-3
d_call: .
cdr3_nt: TGTGCCATCAGTAAGTCGGCTGATCCCTATGGCTACACCTTC
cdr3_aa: CAISKSADPYGYTF

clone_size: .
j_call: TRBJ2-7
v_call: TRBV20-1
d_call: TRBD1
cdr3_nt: TGCAGTGCTAGAGTAGTACGCGACAGGGGCGAGCAGTACTTC
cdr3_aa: CSARVVRDRGEQYF

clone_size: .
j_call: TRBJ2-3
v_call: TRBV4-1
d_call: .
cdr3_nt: TGCGCCAGCAGCCACCCCCGCGACCCGGGGGAGGCAGATACGCAGTATTTT
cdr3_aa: CASSHPRDPGEADTQYF

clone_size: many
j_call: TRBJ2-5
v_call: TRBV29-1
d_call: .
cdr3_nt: TGCAGCGTTGAGGGGGCGCGGGAGCAGTACTTC
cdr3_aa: CSVEGAREQYF

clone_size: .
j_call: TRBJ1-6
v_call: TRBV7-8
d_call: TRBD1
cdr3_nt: TGTGCCAGCAGCCGAGACAGGGCCTCCTATAATTCACCCCTCCACTTT
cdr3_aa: CASSRDRASYNSPLHF

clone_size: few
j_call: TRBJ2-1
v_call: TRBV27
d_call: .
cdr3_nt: TGTGCCAGCAGCTTACAGGGTGAGCAGTTCTTC
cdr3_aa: CASSLQGEQFF

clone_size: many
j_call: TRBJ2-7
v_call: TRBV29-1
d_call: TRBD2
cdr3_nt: TGCAGCGCCCTTAGCGGGAGCTCCTACGAGCAGTACTTC
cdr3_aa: CSALSGSSYEQYF

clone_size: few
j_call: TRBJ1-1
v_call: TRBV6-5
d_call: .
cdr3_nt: TGTGCCAGCAGTTACCTCTCCGGTGAAGCTTTCTTT
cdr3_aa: CASSYLSGEAFF

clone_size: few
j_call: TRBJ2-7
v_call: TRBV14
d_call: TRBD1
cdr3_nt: TGTGCCAGCAGCCACCGTTTACCGGGACAGGGGGATTACGAGCAGTACTTC
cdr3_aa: CASSHRLPGQGDYEQYF

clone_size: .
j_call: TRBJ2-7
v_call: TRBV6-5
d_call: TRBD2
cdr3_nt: TGTGCCAGCAGCGGTCTAGCGGGAGGAGGGTTTGAGCGGCAGTACTTC
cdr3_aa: CASSGLAGGGFERQYF

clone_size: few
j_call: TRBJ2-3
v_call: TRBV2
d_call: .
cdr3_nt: TGTGCCAGCAGTCCCATCCCGGGGACATTGACTAGCACAGATACGCAGTATTTT
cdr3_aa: CASSPIPGTLTSTDTQYF

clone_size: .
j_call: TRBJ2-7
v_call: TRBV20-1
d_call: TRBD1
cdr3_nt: TGCAGTGCTAGGGGGGACAGGGGGGTCAACGAGCAGTACTTC
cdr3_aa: CSARGDRGVNEQYF

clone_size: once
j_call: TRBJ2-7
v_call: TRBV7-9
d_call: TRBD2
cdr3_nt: TGTGCCAGCAGCCATCTACTAGCGGGAGGGCCTTTCGAGCAGTACTTC
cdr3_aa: CASSHLLAGGPFEQYF

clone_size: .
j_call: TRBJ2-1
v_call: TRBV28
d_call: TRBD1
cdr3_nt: TGTGCCAGCAGTCGACGACAGGGGGCAGTTAATGAGCAGTTCTTC
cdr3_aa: CASSRRQGAVNEQFF

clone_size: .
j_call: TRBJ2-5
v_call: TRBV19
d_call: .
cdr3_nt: TGTGCCAGTAGTAATGATATGGATGGCGGGCAGTACTTC
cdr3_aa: CASSNDMDGGQYF